One and the same sample provided the 20 T cell receptor beta chains below, sequenced in a study of response to subunit inactivated influenza vaccine. MiXCR, applied by TCRdb to the RT-PCR reads, yields one record per CDR3 protein. The sample consists of around 790,000 distinct CDR3 sequences, around 20% of them appearing once. Sample: PBMCs from blood, taken 5 days after vaccination. Receptors originate from a man in his fifties or sixties who received an inactivated influenza vaccine.

This clonotype was observed a few times. The V and J genes are TRBV4-2 and TRBJ2-7, with D perhaps matching TRBD2 (5 bases). The CDR3 has 16 residues. Germline V CDR1 and CDR2: LGHNA, YNFKEQ. V lost 2 bases and J 0 bases, leaving 14 bases between the germline ends. In DNA form, the CDR3 reads TGTGCCAGCAGCCAACGCGCGGTGGGGAGCTCCTACGAGCAGTACTTC. Protein product: CASSQRAVGSSYEQYF.

This clonotype came up a few times. V and J are TRBV12-5 and TRBJ2-3; maybe TRBD1 (6 bases). The V end lost 5 bases, the J end lost 4 bases, and 10 bases lay between the germline ends. The CDR3 covers 13 residues. The germline V gene has CDR1 LGHNT and CDR2 FRNRAP. CDR3 sequence (DNA): TGTGCTAGTGGTCAGGGGAGCCCAGATACGCAGTATTTT. Amino acid sequence: CASGQGSPDTQYF.

In its sample, this clonotype was seen a few times. V gene TRBV5-1 combines with J gene TRBJ2-7; D not resolved. With 0 bases removed from V and 3 bases from J, the gap between germline ends came to 10 bases. Germline assignment: CDR1 SGHRS and CDR2 YFSETQ. The CDR3 runs 14 residues. The CDR3 loop is CASSLAWVDYEQYF. DNA for the CDR3: TGCGCCAGCAGCTTGGCCTGGGTCGACTACGAGCAGTACTTC.

This clonotype turned up a few times. The chain recombines TRBV5-1 with TRBJ2-7, with 8 nucleotides matching TRBD2. Germline V gives CDR1 SGHRS, CDR2 YFSETQ. V shed 2 bases, J shed 1 base, and the junction held 14 bases outside the gene matches. The CDR3 is made up of 18 amino acids. CDR3 bases: TGCGCCAGCAGCTTCACCACCTATAGCGGGGTACGTTCCTACGAGCAGTACTTC. It codes for CASSFTTYSGVRSYEQYF.

V and J are TRBV20-1 and TRBJ2-7; 7 bases match TRBD2. J was trimmed by 4 bases and V by 6 bases; bases with no gene match: 12. This CDR3 comprises 14 residues. Germline V gene data show CDR1 as DFQATT and CDR2 as SNEGSKA (reference sequence). CDR3 in amino acids: CSAHPAGDLYEQYF. The CDR3 DNA follows: TGCAGTGCCCACCCCGCGGGGGACCTATACGAGCAGTACTTC.

In its sample, this clonotype was seen a few times. The J gene is TRBJ1-6, the V gene TRBV12-3 or TRBV12-4, with a tentative D call TRBD1 (6 bases). This CDR3 has 14 amino acids. V was trimmed by 6 bases and J by 11 bases, leaving 17 bases between them. CDR3: CASRETGQGPPLHF. In nucleotides, the CDR3 is TGTGCCAGCAGGGAGACAGGCCAGGGTCCACCCCTCCACTTT.

This rearrangement joins TRBV6-4 to TRBJ2-1; D is ambiguous. The V gene lost 1 base and the J gene lost 3 bases, with 16 bases spanning the gap. The CDR3 length is 17 residues. The germline CDR1 and CDR2 sequences are MRHNA and SNTAGT. CDR3 nucleotide sequence: TGTGCCAGCAGTGACTGGTTCTGGTCTCCAGTCTACAATGAGCAGTTCTTC. This gives the protein CASSDWFWSPVYNEQFF.

The V gene is TRBV20-1, the J gene TRBJ2-7; TRBD1 matches at 7 bases. With 3 bases clipped from V and 3 bases from J, the junction kept 5 bases outside the gene matches. The germline gives CDR1 DFQATT, CDR2 SNEGSKA (reference sequence). The CDR3 totals 13 residues. The CDR3 region has the DNA TGCAGTGCTAGTTCCGGGACAGACTACGAGCAGTACTTC. Translating it yields CSASSGTDYEQYF.

This clonotype was detected only a few times. This rearrangement joins TRBV24-1 to TRBJ2-1; D is unclear. CDR1 KGHDR and CDR2 SFDVKD come from the germline V gene. V gave up 10 bases and J gave up 9 bases, with 21 bases separating them. This CDR3 is built from 14 residues. CDR3 coding DNA: TGTGCCACAGGAACCGGGCCGCCGAGAGGTGAGCAGTTCTTC. Translated, it gives CATGTGPPRGEQFF.

This chain links TRBV3-1 with TRBJ1-4, with D uncertain. Germline assignment: CDR1 LGHDT and CDR2 YNNKEL (reference sequence). This CDR3 comprises 15 residues. The V end was cut by 8 bases, the J end by 3 bases, with 16 bases between. CDR3 region: CASSFSGSSNEKLFF. The CDR3 nucleotides read TGTGCCAGCTCCTTCAGCGGGTCTTCTAATGAAAAACTGTTTTTT. Using reference TRBV3-1 and TRBJ1-4 for the parts outside the CDR3, the full variable domain is DTAVSQTPKYLVTQMGNDKSIKCEQNLGHDTMYWYKQDSKKFLKIMFSYNNKELIINETVPNRFSPKSPDKAHLNLHINSLELGDSAVYFCASSFSGSSNEKLFFGSGTQLSVL.

This clonotype was picked up a small number of times. V is TRBV4-3 and J is TRBJ1-2; 11 positions agree with TRBD1. Germline loops: CDR1 LGHNA, CDR2 YSLEER. There are 16 residues in the CDR3. V shed 0 bases, J shed 8 bases, and the junction held 8 bases outside the gene matches. The CDR3 sequence: CASSQEWTGGINGYTF. The CDR3 DNA is TGCGCCAGCAGCCAAGAATGGACAGGGGGCATTAACGGCTACACCTTC.

This clonotype was counted only a few times. The J gene is TRBJ2-7, the V gene TRBV28; 7 bases map to TRBD2. Per germline, CDR1 MDHEN and CDR2 SYDVKM. The CDR3 spans 14 residues. J gave up 2 bases and V 7 bases, and 8 bases lay outside the gene matches. This chain's CDR3 is CASKTAGSAYEQYF. The CDR3 DNA reads as TGTGCCAGCAAAACAGCGGGAAGTGCCTACGAGCAGTACTTC.

This clonotype appeared a few times. V is TRBV20-1 and J is TRBJ2-7; 14 bases are shared with TRBD2. V was clipped by 7 bases and J by 6 bases; unmatched bases: 8. Germline V CDR1 and CDR2: DFQATT, SNEGSKA (reference sequence). CDR3 length equals 14 residues. The CDR3 here is CSVPTSGGAAEQYF. The CDR3 DNA is TGCAGTGTCCCGACTAGCGGGGGGGCGGCCGAGCAGTACTTC.

This clonotype was seen only a few times. This chain links TRBV24-1 with TRBJ1-5; possible D gene TRBD1, 5 bases. With 4 bases removed from V and 2 bases from J, the gap between germline ends came to 8 bases. The length of the CDR3 is 14 residues. The germline V gene encodes CDR1 KGHDR and CDR2 SFDVKD. CDR3 sequence (DNA): TGTGCCACCAGTGAGGGGGGAGGCAATCAGCCCCAGCATTTT. Encoded protein: CATSEGGGNQPQHF.

This chain joins TRBV20-1 and TRBJ2-5; D is uncertain. The CDR3 runs to 11 residues. Germline CDR1 reads DFQATT; CDR2 reads SNEGSKA (reference sequence). CDR3 bases: TGCAGCTGTGTAGAGCGAGAGACCCAGTACTTC. It is translated as CSCVERETQYF.

This clonotype occurred many times. The chain carries TRBV29-1 and TRBJ2-5, with 7 bases identical to TRBD1. V lost 4 bases and J lost 5; bases outside the gene matches: 10. Germline CDR1 reads SQVTM; CDR2 reads ANQGSEA. This CDR3 has 14 residues. The CDR3 DNA reads TGCAGCGTTGGGGGCAGGGGGACCACGGAGACCCAGTACTTC. Translated, it gives CSVGGRGTTETQYF.

The chain couples TRBV4-2 to TRBJ2-2; D unresolved. CDR1 LGHNA and CDR2 YNFKEQ come from the germline V gene. Trimming left V 7 bases short and J 6 bases short, with 9 bases between. The CDR3 length is 12 residues. Written as DNA, the CDR3 is TGTGCCAGCACCCCGGACGCCGGGGAGCTGTTTTTT. This gives the protein CASTPDAGELFF.

The chain joins TRBV2 to TRBJ2-7, with D possibly TRBD2 on 5 matching bases. The CDR3 covers 15 residues. CDR1 is SNHLY, CDR2 FYNNEI, per germline. The germline V and J ends were trimmed by 3 bases and 2 bases, with 14 bases remaining between them. The CDR3 is CASSERAHQAYEQYF. In DNA, the CDR3 is TGTGCCAGCAGTGAGAGGGCTCACCAAGCCTACGAGCAGTACTTC.

The V gene is TRBV20-1, the J gene TRBJ1-1; 8 nucleotides line up with TRBD1. The CDR3 is 13 amino acids. J lost 4 bases, V lost 2 bases, and 3 bases had no gene match. Germline CDR1 DFQATT, CDR2 SNEGSKA (reference sequence). The CDR3 here is CSARPTGGTEAFF. The DNA for the CDR3 is TGCAGTGCTAGACCCACAGGGGGCACTGAAGCTTTCTTT.

The J gene is TRBJ2-3, the V gene TRBV27; 9 bases line up with TRBD2. V dropped 0 bases and J dropped 2; count of bases not matched to a gene: 3. CDR1 is MNHEY, CDR2 SMNVEV, per germline (reference sequence). The CDR3 covers 16 residues. The CDR3 protein is CASSLSLAGTTDTQYF. CDR3 bases: TGTGCCAGCAGTTTATCCCTAGCGGGGACCACAGATACGCAGTATTTT.